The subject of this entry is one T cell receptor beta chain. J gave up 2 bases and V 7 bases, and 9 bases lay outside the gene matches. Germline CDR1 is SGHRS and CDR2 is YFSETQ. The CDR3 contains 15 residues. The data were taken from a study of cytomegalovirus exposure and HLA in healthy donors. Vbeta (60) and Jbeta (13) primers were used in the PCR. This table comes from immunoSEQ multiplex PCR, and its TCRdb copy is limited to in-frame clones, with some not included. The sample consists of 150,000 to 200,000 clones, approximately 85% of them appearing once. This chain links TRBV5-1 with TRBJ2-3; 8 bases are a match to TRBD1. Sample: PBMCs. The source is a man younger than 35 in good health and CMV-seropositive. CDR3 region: CASQTATGVTDTQYF. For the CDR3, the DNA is TGCGCCAGCCAGACTGCGACAGGGGTCACAGATACGCAGTATTTT.